Listed below are T cell receptor beta chains from one sample, sequenced in a study of blood T cell repertoires in COVID-19. The method was immunoSEQ multiplex PCR; TCRdb's version includes in-frame clones alone and lacks a portion of them. The sample shows 250,000 to 350,000 clones, about nine tenths of them seen only once. Sequences were obtained from peripheral blood. The receptor source for this set is a woman aged 55-75 years with acute or convalescent COVID-19. Both conserved end residues are trimmed from each CDR3.

V	CDR3
TRBV19	ASRASPWDTQY
TRBV24-1	ATSGRQGMETQY
TRBV6-2/TRBV6-3	ASSGGNYNEQF
TRBV23-1	ASSQFRDRGYNEQF
TRBV11-2	ASSLALVAYGEQF
TRBV6-6	ASSYGRDTQY
TRBV5-1	ASSSGRGASYEQY
TRBV24-1	ATSDHGQGAGTQY
TRBV6-5	ASSYGGRGGYT
TRBV4-3	ASSQELAGVWYEQF
TRBV14	ATYDYRAGTEAF
TRBV28	ASSVVRRSSQH
TRBV5-1	ASTGQGIGYT
TRBV11-1	ASSPTGYGYT
TRBV19	ASSASGGGDTQY
TRBV10-3	AISGQGGLTEAF
TRBV5-1	ASSFGTASEGYT
TRBV11-2	ASSPFQGYGYT
TRBV5-1	ASSLARNTEAF
TRBV9	ASSVGGVLNTEAF
TRBV5-1	ASSSNNEQF
TRBV7-8	ASRGTEMNTEAF
TRBV19	ASGRRGETQY
TRBV15	ATSRDPAGGISQPQH
TRBV30	AWDKGLAREEQF
TRBV20-1	SASGGQGAYGYT
TRBV19	ASSMRSGSYEQY
TRBV28	ASSLGTETYNEQF
TRBV19	ASSIDQTRADTGELF
TRBV7-3	ASSSGTGFGPQH
TRBV27	ASAPGNSYNEQF
TRBV3-1/TRBV3-2	ASSQGGQVTDTQY
TRBV18	ASSPDSSGNTIY
TRBV5-4	ASSLAGRLAGTDTQY
TRBV6-5	ASSSPRVGNEQF
TRBV9	ASSPTSFWPEETQY
TRBV2	ASSETGRYLK
TRBV7-9	ASSSGGLAGRSTDTQY
TRBV18	ASSRSGLDTEAF
TRBV28	AARGLANEKLF
TRBV14	ASSNGLRGRDTEAF